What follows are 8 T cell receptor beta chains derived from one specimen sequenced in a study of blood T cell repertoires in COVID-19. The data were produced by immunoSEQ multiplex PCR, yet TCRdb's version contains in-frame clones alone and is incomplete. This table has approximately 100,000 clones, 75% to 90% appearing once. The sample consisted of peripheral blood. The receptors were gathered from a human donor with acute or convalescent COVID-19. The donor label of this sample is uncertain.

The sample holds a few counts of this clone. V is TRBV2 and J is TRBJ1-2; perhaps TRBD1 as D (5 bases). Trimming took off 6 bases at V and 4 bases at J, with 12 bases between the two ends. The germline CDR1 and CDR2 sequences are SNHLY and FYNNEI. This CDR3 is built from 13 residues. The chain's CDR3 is CASSLEGLYGYTF. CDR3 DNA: TGTGCCAGCAGCCTAGAGGGACTCTATGGCTACACCTTC.

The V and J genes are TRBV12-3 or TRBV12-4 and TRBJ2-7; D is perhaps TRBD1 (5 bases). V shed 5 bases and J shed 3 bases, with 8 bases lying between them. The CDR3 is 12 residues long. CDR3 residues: CASSPTGYEQYF. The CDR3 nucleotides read TGTGCCAGCAGTCCAACAGGCTACGAGCAGTACTTC.

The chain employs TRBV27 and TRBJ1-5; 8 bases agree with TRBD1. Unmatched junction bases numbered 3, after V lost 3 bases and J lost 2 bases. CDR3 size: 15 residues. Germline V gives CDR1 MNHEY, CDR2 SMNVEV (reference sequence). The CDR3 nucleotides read TGTGCCAGCAGTTTCCAGGGGGCTGGCAATCAGCCCCAGCATTTT. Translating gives CASSFQGAGNQPQHF.

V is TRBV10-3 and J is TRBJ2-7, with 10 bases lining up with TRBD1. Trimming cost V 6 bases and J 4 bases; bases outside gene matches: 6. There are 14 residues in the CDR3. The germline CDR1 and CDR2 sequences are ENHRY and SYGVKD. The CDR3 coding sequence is TGTGCCATCAGCGGGACAGGGGCATCGTACGAGCAGTACTTC. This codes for CAISGTGASYEQYF.

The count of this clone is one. In DNA, the CDR3 is TGTGCCGCGAGTGACAGGGATTATTTTGGCTACACCTTC. Residues: CAASDRDYFGYTF. V and J are TRBV24-1 and TRBJ1-2; 7 bases align to TRBD1. CDR3 length equals 13 residues. Germline lookup yields CDR1 KGHDR and CDR2 SFDVKD. V lost 12 bases and J lost 7; bases outside the gene matches: 13.

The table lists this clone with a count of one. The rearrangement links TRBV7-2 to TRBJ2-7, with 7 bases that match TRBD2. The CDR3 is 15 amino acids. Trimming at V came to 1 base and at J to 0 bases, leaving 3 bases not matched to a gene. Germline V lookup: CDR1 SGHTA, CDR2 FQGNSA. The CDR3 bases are TGTGCCAGCAGCTTAGTGGGGACTATCTCCTACGAGCAGTACTTC. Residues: CASSLVGTISYEQYF.

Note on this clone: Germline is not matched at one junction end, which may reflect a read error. The DNA for the CDR3 is TGTGCCAGCAGCTTATTTGGCGGGGGCTCCCACAATGAGCAGTTCTTC. This sequence encodes CASSLFGGGSHNEQFF. This chain uses TRBV7-3 with TRBJ2-1; possibly TRBD2 for D (7 bases). CDR3 length: 16 amino acids. The germline gives CDR1 SGHTA, CDR2 FQGTGA.

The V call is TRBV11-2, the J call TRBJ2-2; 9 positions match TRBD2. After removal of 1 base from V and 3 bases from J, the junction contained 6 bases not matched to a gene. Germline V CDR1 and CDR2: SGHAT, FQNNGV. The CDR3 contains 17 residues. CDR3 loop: CASSLGGLAWDTGELFF. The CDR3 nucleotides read TGTGCCAGCAGCTTAGGTGGACTAGCGTGGGACACCGGGGAGCTGTTTTTT. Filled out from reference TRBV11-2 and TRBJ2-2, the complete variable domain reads EAGVAQSPRYKIIEKRQSVAFWCNPISGHATLYWYQQILGQGPKLLIQFQNNGVVDDSQLPKDRFSAERLKGVDSTLKIQPAKLEDSAVYLCASSLGGLAWDTGELFFGEGSRLTVL.